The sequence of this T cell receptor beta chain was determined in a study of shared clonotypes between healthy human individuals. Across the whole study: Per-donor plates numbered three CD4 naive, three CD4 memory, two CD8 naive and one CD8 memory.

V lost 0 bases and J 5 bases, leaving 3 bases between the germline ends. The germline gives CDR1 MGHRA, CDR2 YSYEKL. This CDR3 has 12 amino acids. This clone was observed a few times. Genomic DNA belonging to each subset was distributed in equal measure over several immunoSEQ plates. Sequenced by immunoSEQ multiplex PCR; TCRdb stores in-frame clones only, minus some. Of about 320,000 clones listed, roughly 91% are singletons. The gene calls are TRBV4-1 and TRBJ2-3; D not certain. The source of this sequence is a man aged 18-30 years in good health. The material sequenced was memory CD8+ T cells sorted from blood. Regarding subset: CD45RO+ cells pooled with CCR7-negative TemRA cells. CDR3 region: CASSQELDTQYF. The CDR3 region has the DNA TGCGCCAGCAGCCAAGAATTAGATACGCAGTATTTT.